The entry below gives a single T cell receptor beta chain sequence along with its context. A read error may account for a junction end that differs from germline. Germline V gene data show CDR1 as SGHDT and CDR2 as YYEEEE. The CDR3 totals 12 residues. Only in-frame clones appear in the TCRdb table, and some are missing; sequencing was by immunoSEQ multiplex PCR. Counted here are roughly 450,000 clones, more than 80% occurring once; the ten biggest clones make up 6% to 7%. This specimen comes from a study of control samples from healthy donors and cancer patients. The sequence derives from a man aged 35 to 55 with head and neck cancer. Sequencing was carried out using PBMCs. The V call is TRBV5-6, the J call TRBJ1-3, with TRBD1 as a possible D gene (5 bases). CDR3 nucleotide sequence: TGTGCCAGCAGCTTGAGGTTGCGGGACCACCGGTTT. Its translation: CASSLRLRDHRF.